These 8 T cell receptor beta chains were all obtained from the same sample, sequenced in a study of Tregs in tolerant kidney transplant recipients (dated by TCRdb to between 2018 and 2021). Library preparation employed the immunoSEQ multiplex PCR assay. TCRdb limited this immuneACCESS table to in-frame rearrangements with V and J called. A share of clones is missing; checked studies link under half to unresolved V genes, and the rest is unexplained. The sample yields around 1,400 clones; 40% to 50% were counted once. About 31% of the sample goes to the ten largest clones. No antigen has been assigned to these receptors. The sequenced sample was Tregs from blood grown in culture. The receptors were gathered from a human donor in good health.

This chain links TRBV5-5 with TRBJ2-7; D gene ambiguous. Trimming pared 3 bases from V and 3 bases from J, leaving 16 bases between. The germline gives CDR1 SGHKS, CDR2 YYEKEE (reference sequence). The CDR3 runs 15 residues. This chain's CDR3 is CASSSGSILNYEQYF. In DNA, the CDR3 is TGTGCCAGCAGCTCCGGGTCGATATTAAACTACGAGCAGTACTTC.

V gene TRBV5-1 combines with J gene TRBJ1-2, with TRBD1 matching 10 bases. There are 17 residues in the CDR3. The germline V gene has CDR1 SGHRS and CDR2 YFSETQ. V lost 0 bases, J lost 2 bases, and 7 bases stayed unmatched. Here the CDR3 reads CASSLAWVDRGNYGYTF. The CDR3 DNA is TGCGCCAGCAGCTTGGCCTGGGTGGACAGGGGGAACTATGGCTACACCTTC.

V gene TRBV11-3 combines with J gene TRBJ2-2; D possibly corresponds to TRBD2 (6 bases). V lost 5 bases to trimming and J lost 0 bases, with 13 bases between them. From germline, CDR1 is SGHNT and CDR2 YENEEA. The CDR3 sequence is 16 residues long. The CDR3 loop reads CASSLSSVPNTGELFF. CDR3 nucleotide sequence: TGTGCCAGCAGCCTCTCTAGCGTACCGAACACCGGGGAGCTGTTTTTT.

The J gene is TRBJ2-3, the V gene TRBV5-3; TRBD2 agrees at 12 bases. TRBV5-3 is recorded as an ORF, its role being uncertain. V dropped 0 bases and J dropped 3; count of bases not matched to a gene: 8. The CDR3 loop spans 18 amino acids. Written as DNA, the CDR3 is TGTGCCAGAAGCTTGGAGCTAGCGGGAGGGCCAACGACAGATACGCAGTATTTT. Translating gives CARSLELAGGPTTDTQYF.

This chain connects TRBV9 to TRBJ2-3, with 11 bases identical to TRBD2. V lost 4 bases, J lost 8 bases, and 15 bases stayed unmatched. The CDR3 has 17 residues. CDR1 is SGDLS and CDR2 is YYNGEE in the germline V gene. The CDR3 spells CASSPDLSGGARSTQYF. Written as DNA, the CDR3 is TGTGCCAGCAGCCCAGACCTTAGCGGGGGGGCCCGGTCTACGCAGTATTTT.

The chain employs TRBV4-3 and TRBJ2-1; 7 positions agree with TRBD2. V lost 9 bases and J lost 4; bases outside the gene matches: 9. Germline-derived CDR1 and CDR2 are LGHNA and YSLEER. This CDR3 spans 14 amino acids. This CDR3 is CASSSGSSYNEQFF. The DNA for the CDR3 is TGCGCCAGTAGTAGCGGGTCGAGTTACAATGAGCAGTTCTTC.

The chain uses TRBV6-5 and TRBJ1-2; D gene uncertain. V lost 2 bases to trimming and J lost 5 bases, with 6 bases between them. This CDR3 is built from 12 residues. Germline-derived CDR1 and CDR2 are MNHEY and SVGAGI. CDR3 DNA sequence: TGTGCCAGCAGTTACACGGGATATGGCTACACCTTC. It yields the protein CASSYTGYGYTF.

The gene calls are TRBV6-6 and TRBJ2-1, with 12 bases that match TRBD2. Germline values: CDR1 MNHNY, CDR2 SVGAGI (reference sequence). This CDR3 is 16 amino acids long. J was trimmed by 6 bases and V by 7 bases; bases with no gene match: 10. The CDR3 is CASTKQGGLAGNEQFF. CDR3 DNA: TGTGCCAGCACCAAACAAGGGGGACTAGCGGGCAATGAGCAGTTCTTC.